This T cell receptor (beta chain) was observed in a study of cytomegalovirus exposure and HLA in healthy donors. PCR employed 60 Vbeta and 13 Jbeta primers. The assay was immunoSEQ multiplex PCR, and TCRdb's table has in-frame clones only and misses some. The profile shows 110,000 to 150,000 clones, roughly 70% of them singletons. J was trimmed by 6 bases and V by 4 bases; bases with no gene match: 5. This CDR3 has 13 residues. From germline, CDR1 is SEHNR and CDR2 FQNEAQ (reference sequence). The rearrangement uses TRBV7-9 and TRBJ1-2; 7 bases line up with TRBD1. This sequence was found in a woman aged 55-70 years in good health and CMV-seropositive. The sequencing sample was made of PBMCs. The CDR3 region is CASSSTGRNGYTF. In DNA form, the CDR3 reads TGTGCCAGCAGCTCGACAGGGAGGAATGGCTACACCTTC.